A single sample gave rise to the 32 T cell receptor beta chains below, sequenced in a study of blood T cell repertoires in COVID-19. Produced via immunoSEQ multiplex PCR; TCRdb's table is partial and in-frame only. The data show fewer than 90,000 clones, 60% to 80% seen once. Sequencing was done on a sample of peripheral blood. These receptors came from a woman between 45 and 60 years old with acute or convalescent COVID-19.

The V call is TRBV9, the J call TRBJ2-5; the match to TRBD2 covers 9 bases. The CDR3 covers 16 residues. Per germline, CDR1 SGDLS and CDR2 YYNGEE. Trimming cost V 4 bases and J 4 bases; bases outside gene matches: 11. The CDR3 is CASSSTPSGAPETQYF. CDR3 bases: TGTGCCAGCAGCTCTACCCCTAGCGGGGCCCCAGAGACCCAGTACTTC.

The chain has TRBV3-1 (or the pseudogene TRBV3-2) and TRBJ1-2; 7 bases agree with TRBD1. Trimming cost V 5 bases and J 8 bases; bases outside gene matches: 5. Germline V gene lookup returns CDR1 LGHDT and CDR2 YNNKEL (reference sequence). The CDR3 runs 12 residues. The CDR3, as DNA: TGTGCCAGCAGCACAGGGGTAATGGGCTACACCTTC. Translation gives CASSTGVMGYTF.

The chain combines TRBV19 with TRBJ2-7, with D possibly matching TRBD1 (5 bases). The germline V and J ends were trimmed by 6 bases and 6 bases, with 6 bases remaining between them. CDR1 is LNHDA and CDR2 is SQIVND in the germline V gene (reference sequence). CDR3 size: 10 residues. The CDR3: CASRGREQYF. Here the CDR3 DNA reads TGTGCCAGTAGGGGGCGCGAGCAGTACTTC.

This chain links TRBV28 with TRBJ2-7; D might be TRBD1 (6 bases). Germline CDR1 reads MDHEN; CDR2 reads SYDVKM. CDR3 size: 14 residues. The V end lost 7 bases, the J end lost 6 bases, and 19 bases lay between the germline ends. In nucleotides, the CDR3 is TGTGCCAGCACCTCAAGCCCCAGGGGCGGCGAGCAGTACTTC. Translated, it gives CASTSSPRGGEQYF.

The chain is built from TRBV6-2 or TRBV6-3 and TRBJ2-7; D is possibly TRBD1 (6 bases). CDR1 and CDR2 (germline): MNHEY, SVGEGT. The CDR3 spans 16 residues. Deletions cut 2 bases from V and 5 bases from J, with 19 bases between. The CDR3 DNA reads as TGTGCCAGCAGTTACGGACATGGGGGCCCGGGGAACGAGCAGTACTTC. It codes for CASSYGHGGPGNEQYF.

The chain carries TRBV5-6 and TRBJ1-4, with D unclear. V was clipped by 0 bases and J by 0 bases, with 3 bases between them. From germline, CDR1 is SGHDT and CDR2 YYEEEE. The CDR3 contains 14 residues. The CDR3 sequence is CASSLATTNEKLFF. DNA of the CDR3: TGTGCCAGCAGCTTGGCAACAACTAATGAAAAACTGTTTTTT.

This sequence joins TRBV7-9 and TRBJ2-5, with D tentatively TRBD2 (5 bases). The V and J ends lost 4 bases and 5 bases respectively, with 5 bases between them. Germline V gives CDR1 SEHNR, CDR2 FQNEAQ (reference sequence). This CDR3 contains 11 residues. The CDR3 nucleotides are TGTGCCAGCAGCTCGGGGGAGACCCAGTACTTC. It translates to CASSSGETQYF.

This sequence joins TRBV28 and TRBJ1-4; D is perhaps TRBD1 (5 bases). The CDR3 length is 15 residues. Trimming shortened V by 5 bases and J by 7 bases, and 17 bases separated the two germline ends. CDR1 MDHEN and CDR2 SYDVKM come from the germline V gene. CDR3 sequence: CASSPELGLIEKLFF. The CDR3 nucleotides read TGTGCCAGCAGTCCCGAGCTGGGGCTAATTGAAAAACTGTTTTTT.

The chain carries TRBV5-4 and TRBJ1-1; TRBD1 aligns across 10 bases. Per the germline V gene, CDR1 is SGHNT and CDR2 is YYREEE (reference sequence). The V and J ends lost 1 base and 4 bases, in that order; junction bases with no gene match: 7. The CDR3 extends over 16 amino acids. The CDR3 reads CASSLYGTGVATEAFF. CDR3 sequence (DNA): TGTGCCAGCAGCTTGTATGGGACAGGGGTTGCCACTGAAGCTTTCTTT.

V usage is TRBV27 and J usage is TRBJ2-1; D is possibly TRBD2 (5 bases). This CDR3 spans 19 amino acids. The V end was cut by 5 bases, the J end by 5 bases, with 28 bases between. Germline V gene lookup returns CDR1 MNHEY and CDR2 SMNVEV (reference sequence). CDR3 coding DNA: TGTGCCAGCAGTCCCACCCCCCCTCACCTCGGACTTCCCCACAATGAGCAGTTCTTC. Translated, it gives CASSPTPPHLGLPHNEQFF.

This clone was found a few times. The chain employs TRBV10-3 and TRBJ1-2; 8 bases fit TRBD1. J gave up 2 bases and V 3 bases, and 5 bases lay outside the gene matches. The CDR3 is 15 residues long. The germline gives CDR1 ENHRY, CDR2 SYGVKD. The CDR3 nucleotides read TGTGCCATCAGTGACGGACAGGGATCCAACTATGGCTACACCTTC. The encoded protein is CAISDGQGSNYGYTF.

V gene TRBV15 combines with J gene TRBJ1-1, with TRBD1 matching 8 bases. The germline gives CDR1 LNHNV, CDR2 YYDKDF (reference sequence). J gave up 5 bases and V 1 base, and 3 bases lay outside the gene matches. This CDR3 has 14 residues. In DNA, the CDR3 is TGTGCCACCAGCAGAGGCAGGGGGCATACTGAAGCTTTCTTT. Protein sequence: CATSRGRGHTEAFF.

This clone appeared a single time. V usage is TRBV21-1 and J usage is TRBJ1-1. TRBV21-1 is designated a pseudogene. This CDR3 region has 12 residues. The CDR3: CASSKVAAEAFF. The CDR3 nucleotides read TGTGCCAGCAGCAAAGTGGCGGCAGAAGCTTTCTTT.

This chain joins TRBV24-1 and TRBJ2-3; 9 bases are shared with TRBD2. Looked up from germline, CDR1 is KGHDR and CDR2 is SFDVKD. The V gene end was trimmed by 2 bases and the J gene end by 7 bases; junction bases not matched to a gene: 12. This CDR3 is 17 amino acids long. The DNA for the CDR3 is TGTGCCACCAGTGATTCCGTAGCGGGGGCCCGCATGAATACGCAGTATTTT. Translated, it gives CATSDSVAGARMNTQYF.

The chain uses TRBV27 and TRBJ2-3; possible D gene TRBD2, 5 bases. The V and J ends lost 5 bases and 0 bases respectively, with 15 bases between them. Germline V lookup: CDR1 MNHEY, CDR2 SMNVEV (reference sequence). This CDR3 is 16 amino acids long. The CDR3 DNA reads TGTGCCAGCAGTGGGCTAGCCGGGGTTAGCACAGATACGCAGTATTTT. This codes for CASSGLAGVSTDTQYF.

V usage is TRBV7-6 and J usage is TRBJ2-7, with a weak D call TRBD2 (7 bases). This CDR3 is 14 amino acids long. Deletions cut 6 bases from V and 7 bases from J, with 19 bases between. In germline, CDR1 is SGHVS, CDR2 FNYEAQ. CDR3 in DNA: TGTGCCAGCAGTCGAGGGGGGGGGAAGGGAGAGCAGTACTTC. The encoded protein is CASSRGGGKGEQYF.

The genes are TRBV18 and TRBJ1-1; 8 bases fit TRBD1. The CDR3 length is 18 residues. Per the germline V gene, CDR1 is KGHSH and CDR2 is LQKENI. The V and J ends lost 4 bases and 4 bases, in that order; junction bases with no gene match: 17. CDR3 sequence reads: CASSLATGVGSMGTEAFF. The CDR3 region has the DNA TGTGCCAGCTCACTTGCGACAGGGGTGGGTTCTATGGGCACTGAAGCTTTCTTT. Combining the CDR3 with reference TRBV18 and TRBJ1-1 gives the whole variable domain NAGVMQNPRHLVRRRGQEARLRCSPMKGHSHVYWYRQLPEEGLKFMVYLQKENIIDESGMPKERFSAEFPKEGPSILRIQQVVRGDSAAYFCASSLATGVGSMGTEAFFGQGTRLTVV.

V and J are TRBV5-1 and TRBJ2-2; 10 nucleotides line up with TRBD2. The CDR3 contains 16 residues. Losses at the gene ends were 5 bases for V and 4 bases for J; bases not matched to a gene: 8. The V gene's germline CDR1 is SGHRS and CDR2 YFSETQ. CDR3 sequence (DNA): TGCGCCAGCAGGCCTACTAGCGGGGCCGGCACCGGGGAGCTGTTTTTT. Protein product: CASRPTSGAGTGELFF.

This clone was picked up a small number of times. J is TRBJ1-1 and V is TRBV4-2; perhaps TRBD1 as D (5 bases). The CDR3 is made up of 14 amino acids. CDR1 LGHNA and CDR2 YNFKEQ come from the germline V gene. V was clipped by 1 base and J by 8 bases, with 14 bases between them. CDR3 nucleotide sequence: TGTGCCAGCAGCCAAGTGGAACGTCACAGGGAAGCTTTCTTT. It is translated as CASSQVERHREAFF.

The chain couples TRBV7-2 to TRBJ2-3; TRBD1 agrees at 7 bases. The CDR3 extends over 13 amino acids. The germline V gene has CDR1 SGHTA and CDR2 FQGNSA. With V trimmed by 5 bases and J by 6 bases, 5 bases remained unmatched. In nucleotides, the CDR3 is TGTGCCAGCAGCCGTCGAGGGGGCGATACGCAGTATTTT. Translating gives CASSRRGGDTQYF.

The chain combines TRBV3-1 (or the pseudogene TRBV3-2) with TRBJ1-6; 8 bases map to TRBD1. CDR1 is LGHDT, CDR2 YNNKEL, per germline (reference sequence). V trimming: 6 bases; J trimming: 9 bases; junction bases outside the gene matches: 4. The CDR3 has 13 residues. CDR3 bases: TGTGCCAGCAGTTCGACAGGGGCTTCACCCCTCCACTTT. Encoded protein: CASSSTGASPLHF.

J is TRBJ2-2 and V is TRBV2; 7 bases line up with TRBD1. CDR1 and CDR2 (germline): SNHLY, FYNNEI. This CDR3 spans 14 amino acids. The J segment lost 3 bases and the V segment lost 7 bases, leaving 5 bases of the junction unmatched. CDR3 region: CASNLGGDTGELFF. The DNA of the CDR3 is TGTGCCAGCAACCTAGGGGGCGACACCGGGGAGCTGTTTTTT.

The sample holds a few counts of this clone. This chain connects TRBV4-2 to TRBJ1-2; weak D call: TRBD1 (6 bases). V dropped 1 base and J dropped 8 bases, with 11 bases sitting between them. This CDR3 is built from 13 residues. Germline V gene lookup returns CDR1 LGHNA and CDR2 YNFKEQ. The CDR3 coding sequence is TGTGCCAGCAGCCAAGGGGACACTGTGGGCTACACCTTC. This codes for CASSQGDTVGYTF.

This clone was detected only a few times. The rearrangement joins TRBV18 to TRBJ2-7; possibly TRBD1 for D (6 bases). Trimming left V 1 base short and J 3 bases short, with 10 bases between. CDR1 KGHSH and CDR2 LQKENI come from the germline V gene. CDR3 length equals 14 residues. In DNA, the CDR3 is TGTGCCAGCTCACCACGGCCGACAGGCTACGAGCAGTACTTC. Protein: CASSPRPTGYEQYF.

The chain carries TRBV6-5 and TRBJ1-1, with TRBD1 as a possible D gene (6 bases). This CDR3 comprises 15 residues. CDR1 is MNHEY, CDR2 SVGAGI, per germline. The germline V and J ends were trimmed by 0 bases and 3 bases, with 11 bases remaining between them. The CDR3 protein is CASSYSSGADTEAFF. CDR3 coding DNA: TGTGCCAGCAGTTACTCGTCAGGGGCTGACACTGAAGCTTTCTTT.

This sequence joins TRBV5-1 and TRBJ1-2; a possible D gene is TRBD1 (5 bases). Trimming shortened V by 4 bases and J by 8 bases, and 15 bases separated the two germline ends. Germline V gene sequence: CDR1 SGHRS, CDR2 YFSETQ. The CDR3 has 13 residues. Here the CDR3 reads CASSVDSLGGYTF. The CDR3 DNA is TGCGCCAGCAGCGTAGACAGCCTGGGAGGCTACACCTTC.

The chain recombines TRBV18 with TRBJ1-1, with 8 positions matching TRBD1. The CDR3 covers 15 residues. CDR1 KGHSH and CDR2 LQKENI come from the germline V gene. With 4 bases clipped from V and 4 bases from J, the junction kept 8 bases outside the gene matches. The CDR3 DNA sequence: TGTGCCAGCTCACTGCGGACAGGGACCGGCACTGAAGCTTTCTTT. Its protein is CASSLRTGTGTEAFF.

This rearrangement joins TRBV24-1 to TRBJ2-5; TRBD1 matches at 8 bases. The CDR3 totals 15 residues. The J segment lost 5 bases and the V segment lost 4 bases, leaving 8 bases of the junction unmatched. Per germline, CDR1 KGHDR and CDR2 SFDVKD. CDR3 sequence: CATSDPDRGVETQYF. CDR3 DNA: TGTGCCACCAGTGACCCCGACAGGGGCGTTGAGACCCAGTACTTC.

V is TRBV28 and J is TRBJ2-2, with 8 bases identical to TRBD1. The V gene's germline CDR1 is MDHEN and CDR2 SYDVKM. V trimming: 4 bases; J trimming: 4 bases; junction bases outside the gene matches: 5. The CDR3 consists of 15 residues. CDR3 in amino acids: CASSSGQGVTGELFF. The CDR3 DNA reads TGTGCCAGCAGTTCCGGACAGGGAGTCACCGGGGAGCTGTTTTTT.

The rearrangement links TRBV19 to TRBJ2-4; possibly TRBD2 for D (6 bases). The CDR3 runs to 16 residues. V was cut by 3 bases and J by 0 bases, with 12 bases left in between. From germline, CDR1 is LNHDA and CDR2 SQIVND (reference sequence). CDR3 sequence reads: CASSIRLVQAKNIQYF. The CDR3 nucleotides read TGTGCCAGTAGTATCCGACTAGTGCAAGCCAAAAACATTCAGTACTTC.

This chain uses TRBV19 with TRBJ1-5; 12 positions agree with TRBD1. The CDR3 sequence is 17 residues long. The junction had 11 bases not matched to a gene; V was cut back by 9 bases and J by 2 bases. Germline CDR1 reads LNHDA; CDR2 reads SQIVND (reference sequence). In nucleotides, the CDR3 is TGTGCCAGCCATCGGGACAGGGGGCTGCGGGGCAATCAGCCCCAGCATTTT. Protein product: CASHRDRGLRGNQPQHF.

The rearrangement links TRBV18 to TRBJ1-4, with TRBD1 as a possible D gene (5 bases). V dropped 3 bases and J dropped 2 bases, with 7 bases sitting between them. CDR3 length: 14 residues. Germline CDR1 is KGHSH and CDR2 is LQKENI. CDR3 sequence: CASSPRGTNEKLFF. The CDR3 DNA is TGTGCCAGCTCACCTAGGGGCACTAATGAAAAACTGTTTTTT. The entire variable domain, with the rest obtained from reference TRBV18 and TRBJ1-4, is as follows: NAGVMQNPRHLVRRRGQEARLRCSPMKGHSHVYWYRQLPEEGLKFMVYLQKENIIDESGMPKERFSAEFPKEGPSILRIQQVVRGDSAAYFCASSPRGTNEKLFFGSGTQLSVL.